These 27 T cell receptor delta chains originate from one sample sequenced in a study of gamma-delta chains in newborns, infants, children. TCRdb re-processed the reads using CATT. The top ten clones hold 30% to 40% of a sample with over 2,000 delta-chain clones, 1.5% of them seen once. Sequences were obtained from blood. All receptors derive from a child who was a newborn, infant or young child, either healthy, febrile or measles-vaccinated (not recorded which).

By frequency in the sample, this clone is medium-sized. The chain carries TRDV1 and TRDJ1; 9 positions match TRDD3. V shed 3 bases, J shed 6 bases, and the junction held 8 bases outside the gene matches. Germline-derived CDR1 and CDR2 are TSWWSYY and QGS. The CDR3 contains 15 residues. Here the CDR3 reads CALGDLGDTRYKLIF. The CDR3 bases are TGTGCTCTTGGGGATCTTGGGGATACGAGGTATAAACTCATCTTT.

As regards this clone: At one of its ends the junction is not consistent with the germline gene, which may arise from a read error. The CDR3, as DNA: TGCTCTGGGGAGCCTCCCTACGGTCCCATCTACTGGGGGATGTCTGGCACCGATAAACTCATCTTT. It encodes CSGEPPYGPIYWGMSGTDKLIF. The rearrangement uses TRDV1 and TRDJ1, with 10 bases identical to TRDD3. This CDR3 contains 22 residues. The V gene's germline CDR1 is TSWWSYY and CDR2 QGS.

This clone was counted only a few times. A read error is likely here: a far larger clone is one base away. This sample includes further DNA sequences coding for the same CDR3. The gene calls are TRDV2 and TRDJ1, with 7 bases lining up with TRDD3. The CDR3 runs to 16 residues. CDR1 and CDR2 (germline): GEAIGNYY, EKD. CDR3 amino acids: CACDTAGGFLADKLIF. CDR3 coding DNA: TGTGCCTGTGACACCGCTGGGGGCTTTCTGGCCGATAAACTCATCTTC.

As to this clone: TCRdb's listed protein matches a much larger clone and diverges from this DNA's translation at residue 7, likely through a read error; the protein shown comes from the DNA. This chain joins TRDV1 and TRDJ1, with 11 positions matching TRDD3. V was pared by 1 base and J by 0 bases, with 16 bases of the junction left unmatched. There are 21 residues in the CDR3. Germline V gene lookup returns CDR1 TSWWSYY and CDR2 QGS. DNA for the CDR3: TGTGCTCTTGGGGAACCTCTCGCTCCGATGGGGGATACGCCTTACACCGATAAACTCATCTTT. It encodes CALGEPLAPMGDTPYTDKLIF.

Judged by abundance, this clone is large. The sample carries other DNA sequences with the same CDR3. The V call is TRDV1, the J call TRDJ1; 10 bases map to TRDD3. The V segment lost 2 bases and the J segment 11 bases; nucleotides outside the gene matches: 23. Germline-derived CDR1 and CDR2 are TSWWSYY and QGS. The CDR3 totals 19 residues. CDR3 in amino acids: CALGEAPAFLQYWGMRLIF. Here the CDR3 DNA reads TGTGCTCTTGGGGAAGCCCCAGCCTTCCTCCAATACTGGGGGATGAGGCTCATCTTT.

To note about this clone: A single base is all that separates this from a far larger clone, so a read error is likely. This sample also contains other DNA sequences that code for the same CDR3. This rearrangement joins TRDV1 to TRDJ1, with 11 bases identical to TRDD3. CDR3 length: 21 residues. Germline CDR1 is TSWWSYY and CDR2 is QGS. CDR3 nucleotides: TGTGCTCTTGGGGAACCTCCCGCTCCGATGGGGGATACGCCTTACACCGATAAGCTCATCTTT. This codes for CALGEPPAPMGDTPYTDKLIF.

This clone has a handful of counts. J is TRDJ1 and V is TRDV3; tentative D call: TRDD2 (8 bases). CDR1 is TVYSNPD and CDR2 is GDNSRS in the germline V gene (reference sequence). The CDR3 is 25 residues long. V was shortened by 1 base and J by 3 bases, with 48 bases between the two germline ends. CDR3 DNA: TGTGCCTTTAAGGGTACTTCCTACGATTCTCGGTTTTCTTGGGGGAGGAGGAGTTGCGCCGATAAACTCATCTTT. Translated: CAFKGTSYDSRFSWGRRSCADKLIF.

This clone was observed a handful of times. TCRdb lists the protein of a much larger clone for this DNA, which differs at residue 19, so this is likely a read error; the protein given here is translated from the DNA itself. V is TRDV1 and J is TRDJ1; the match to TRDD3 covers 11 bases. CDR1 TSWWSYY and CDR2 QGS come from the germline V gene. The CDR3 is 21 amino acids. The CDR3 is CALGEPPAPMGDTPYTDKPIF. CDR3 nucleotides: TGTGCTCTTGGGGAACCTCCCGCTCCGATGGGGGATACGCCTTACACCGATAAACCCATCTTT.

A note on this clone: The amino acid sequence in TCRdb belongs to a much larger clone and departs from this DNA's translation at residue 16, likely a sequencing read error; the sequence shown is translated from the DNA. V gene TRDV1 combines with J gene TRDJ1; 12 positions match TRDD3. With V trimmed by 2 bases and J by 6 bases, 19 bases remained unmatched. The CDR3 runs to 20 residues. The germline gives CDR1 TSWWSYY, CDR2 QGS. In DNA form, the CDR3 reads TGTGCTCTTGGGGAAATCAGTCCTACTGGGGGATACAAGGGGACCTATAAACTCATCTTT. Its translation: CALGEISPTGGYKGTYKLIF.

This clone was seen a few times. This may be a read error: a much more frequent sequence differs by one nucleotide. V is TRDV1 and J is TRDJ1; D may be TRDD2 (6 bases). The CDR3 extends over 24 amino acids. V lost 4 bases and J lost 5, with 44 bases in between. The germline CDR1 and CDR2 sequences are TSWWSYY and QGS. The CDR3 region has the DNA TGTGCTCTTGGGGGCCGCATCGACTTCCTTACACGACTTGCTGTGCCTGTCCTGGGTGATAAACTCATCTTT. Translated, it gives CALGGRIDFLTRLAVPVLGDKLIF.

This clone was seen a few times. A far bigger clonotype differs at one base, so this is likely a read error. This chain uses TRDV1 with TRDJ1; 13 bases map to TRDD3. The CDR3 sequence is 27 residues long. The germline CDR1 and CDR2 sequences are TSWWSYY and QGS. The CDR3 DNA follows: TGTGCTCTTGGGGAACCACGAGCCTTCCTACCTTACACTGGGGGATACGCGTATCCCCGTATCACCGATGAACTCATCTTT. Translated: CALGEPRAFLPYTGGYAYPRITDELIF.

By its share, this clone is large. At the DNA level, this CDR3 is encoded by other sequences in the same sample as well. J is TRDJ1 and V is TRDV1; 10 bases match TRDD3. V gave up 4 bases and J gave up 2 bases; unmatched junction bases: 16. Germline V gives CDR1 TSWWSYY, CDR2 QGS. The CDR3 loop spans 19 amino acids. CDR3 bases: TGTGCTCTTGGGGGCATCACCCACTTCACCTGGGGGATAACCGATAAACTCATCTTT. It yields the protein CALGGITHFTWGITDKLIF.

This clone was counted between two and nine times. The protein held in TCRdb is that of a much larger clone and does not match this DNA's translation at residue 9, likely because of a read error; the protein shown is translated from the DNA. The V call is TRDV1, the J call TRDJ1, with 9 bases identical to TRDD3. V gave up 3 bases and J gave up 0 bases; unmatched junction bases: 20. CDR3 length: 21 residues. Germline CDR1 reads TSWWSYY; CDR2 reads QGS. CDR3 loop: CALGEPSHVRTGGANTDKLIF. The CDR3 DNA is TGTGCTCTTGGGGAGCCTTCCCATGTTCGTACTGGGGGAGCCAACACCGATAAACTCATCTTT.

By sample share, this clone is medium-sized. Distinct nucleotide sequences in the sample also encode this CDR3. The CDR3 protein is CALFCTAQHTDKLIF. DNA for the CDR3: TGTGCTCTTTTTTGTACTGCCCAACACACCGATAAACTCATCTTT. V usage is TRDV3 and J usage is TRDJ1; D is undetermined. The CDR3 is 15 amino acids. Germline lookup yields CDR1 TVYSNPD and CDR2 GDNSRS (reference sequence). The full variable domain, with the rest looked up from reference TRDV3 and TRDJ1, is CDKVTQSSPDQTVASGSEVVLLCTYDTVYSNPDLFWYRIRPDYSFQFVFYGDNSRSEGADFTQGRFSVKHILTQKAFHLVISPVRTEDSATYYCALFCTAQHTDKLIFGKGTRVTVEP.

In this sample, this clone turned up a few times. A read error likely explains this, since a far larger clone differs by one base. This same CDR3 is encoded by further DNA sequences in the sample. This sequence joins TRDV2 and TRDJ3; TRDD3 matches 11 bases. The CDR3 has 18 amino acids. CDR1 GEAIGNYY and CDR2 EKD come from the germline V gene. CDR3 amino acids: CACDILGDSSWDTRQMFF. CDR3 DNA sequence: TGCGCCTGTGACATACTGGGGGATAGCTCCTGGGACACCCGACAGATGTTTTTC.

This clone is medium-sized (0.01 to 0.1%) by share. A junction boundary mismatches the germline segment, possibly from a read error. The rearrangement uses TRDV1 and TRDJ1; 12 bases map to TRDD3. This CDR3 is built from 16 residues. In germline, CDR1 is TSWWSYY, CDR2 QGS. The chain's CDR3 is CALGVLGDTGVRKLIF. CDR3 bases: TGTGCTCTGGGGGTGCTGGGGGATACGGGGGTTAGAAAACTCATCTTT.

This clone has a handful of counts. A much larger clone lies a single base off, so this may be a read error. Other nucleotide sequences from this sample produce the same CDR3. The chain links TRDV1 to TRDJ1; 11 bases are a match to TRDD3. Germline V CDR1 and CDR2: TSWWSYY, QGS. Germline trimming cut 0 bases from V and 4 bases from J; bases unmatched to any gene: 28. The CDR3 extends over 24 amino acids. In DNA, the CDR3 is TGTGCTCTTGGGGAACTAATTGTCTTACCTTCCTACGAGTATTGGGGGATACGCGACGATAAACTCATCTTT. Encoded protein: CALGELIVLPSYEYWGIRDDKLIF.

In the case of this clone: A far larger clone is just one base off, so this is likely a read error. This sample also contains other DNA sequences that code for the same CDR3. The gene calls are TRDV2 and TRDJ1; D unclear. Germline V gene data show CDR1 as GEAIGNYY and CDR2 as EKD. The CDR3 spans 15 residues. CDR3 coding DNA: TGTGCCTGTGAATACCGACGAAAGGGTCCCGACAAACTCATCTTT. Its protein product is CACEYRRKGPDKLIF.

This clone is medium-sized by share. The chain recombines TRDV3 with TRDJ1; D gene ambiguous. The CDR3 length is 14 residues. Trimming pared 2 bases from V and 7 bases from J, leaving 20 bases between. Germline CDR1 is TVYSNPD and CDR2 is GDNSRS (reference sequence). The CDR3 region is CAFLRLEDFGKLIF. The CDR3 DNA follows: TGTGCCTTTCTACGGCTGGAGGATTTTGGTAAACTCATCTTT.

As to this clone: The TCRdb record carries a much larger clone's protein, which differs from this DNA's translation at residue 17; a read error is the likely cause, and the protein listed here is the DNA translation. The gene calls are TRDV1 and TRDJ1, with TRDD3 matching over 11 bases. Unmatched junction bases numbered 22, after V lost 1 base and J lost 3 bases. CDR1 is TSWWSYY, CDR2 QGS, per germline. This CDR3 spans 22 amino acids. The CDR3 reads CALGEPYFGMCWGILYADKLIF. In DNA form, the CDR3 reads TGTGCTCTTGGGGAACCGTACTTTGGTATGTGCTGGGGGATACTTTACGCCGATAAACTCATCTTT.

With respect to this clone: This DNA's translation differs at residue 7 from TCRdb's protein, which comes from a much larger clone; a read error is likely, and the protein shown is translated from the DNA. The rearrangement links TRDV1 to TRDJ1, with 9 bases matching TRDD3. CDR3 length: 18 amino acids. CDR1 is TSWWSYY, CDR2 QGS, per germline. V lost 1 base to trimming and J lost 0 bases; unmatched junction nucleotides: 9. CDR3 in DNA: TGTGCTCTTGGGGAACCGCCCTGTACTGGGGGAGACACCGATAAACTCATCTTT. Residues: CALGEPPCTGGDTDKLIF.

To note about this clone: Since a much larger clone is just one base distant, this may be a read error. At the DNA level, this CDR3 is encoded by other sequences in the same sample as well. The CDR3 loop reads CALGNCRRPLAYSLEVGIRSSYTDKLIF. For the CDR3, the DNA is TGTGCTCTTGGGAACTGCAGGCGGCCACTGGCCTACTCCCTGGAAGTGGGGATACGCTCCTCGTACACCGATAAACTCATCTTT. V is TRDV1 and J is TRDJ1, with 9 bases lining up with TRDD3. This CDR3 contains 28 residues. After removal of 5 bases from V and 0 bases from J, the junction contained 43 bases not matched to a gene. Germline loops: CDR1 TSWWSYY, CDR2 QGS.

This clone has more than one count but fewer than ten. CDR3 coding DNA: TGTGCAGCAAGCGGACCCCTAAGAGGCTGGGGCCCAGGGGGCACCGATAAACTCATCTTT. Translated, it gives CAASGPLRGWGPGGTDKLIF. This chain joins TRAV29/DV5 and TRDJ1; perhaps TRDD3 as D (6 bases). The V end lost 0 bases, the J end lost 1 base, and 28 bases lay between the germline ends. Germline CDR1 is NSMFDY and CDR2 is ISSIKDK. The CDR3 consists of 20 residues.

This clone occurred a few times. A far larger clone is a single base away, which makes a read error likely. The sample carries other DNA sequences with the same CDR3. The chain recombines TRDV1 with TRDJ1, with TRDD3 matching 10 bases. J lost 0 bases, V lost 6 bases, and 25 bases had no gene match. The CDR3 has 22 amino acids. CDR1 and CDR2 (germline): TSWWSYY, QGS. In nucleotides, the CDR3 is TGTGCTCTTGGAGAAGTCCAATCCTACCCAGTGGGGGATACAGGGTACACCGATAAACTCATCTTT. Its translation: CALGEVQSYPVGDTGYTDKLIF.

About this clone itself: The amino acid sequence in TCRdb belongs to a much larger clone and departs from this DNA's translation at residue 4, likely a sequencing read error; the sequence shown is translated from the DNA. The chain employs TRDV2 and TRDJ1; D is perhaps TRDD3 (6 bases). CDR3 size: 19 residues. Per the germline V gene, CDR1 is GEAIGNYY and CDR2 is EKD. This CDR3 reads CACGTAGYGFDQYTDKLIF. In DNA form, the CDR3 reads TGTGCCTGTGGCACCGCGGGATATGGGTTTGACCAGTACACCGATAAACTCATCTTT.

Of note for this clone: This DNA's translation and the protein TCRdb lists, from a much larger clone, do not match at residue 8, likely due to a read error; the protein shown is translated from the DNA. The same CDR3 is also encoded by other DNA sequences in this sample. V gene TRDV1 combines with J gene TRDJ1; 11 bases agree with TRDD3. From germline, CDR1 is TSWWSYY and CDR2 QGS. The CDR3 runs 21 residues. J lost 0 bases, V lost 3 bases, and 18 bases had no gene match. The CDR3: CALGEPPTPMGDTPYTDKLIF. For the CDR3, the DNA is TGTGCTCTTGGGGAGCCTCCCACTCCGATGGGGGATACGCCTTACACCGATAAACTCATCTTT.

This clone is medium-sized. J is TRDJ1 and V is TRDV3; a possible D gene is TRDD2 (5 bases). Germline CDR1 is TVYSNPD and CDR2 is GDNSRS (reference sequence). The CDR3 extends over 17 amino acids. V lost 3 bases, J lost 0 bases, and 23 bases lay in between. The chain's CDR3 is CAFPFPTNLLYTDKLIF. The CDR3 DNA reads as TGTGCCTTCCCCTTTCCCACAAACCTACTGTACACCGATAAACTCATCTTT.